This is a list of T cell receptor beta chains from one sample in a study of cytomegalovirus exposure and HLA in healthy donors. Clones were read by immunoSEQ multiplex PCR, and TCRdb kept only the in-frame ones, dropping some. Seen here are around 150,000 clones, 79% observed once, and the top ten hold around 6.5%. The sample taken for sequencing was PBMCs. These receptors were taken from a man aged 45-60 years in good health and CMV-seropositive. Both conserved end residues are part of each CDR3. A D gene is named only where the DNA matches it firmly. Expanded clones get a size class; other rows say once, few or many, or leave the size out.

size: NA
D: TRBD2
V: TRBV10-3
J: TRBJ2-2
DNA: TGTGCCATCAGGGGGGGGACTGCGTCTTCGAACACCGGGGAGCTGTTTTTT
CDR3: CAIRGGTASSNTGELFF

size: NA
D: NA
V: TRBV6-5
J: TRBJ1-3
DNA: TGTGCCAGCAGCTATCGATCCGACTCTGGAAACACCATATATTTT
CDR3: CASSYRSDSGNTIYF

size: NA
D: TRBD2
V: TRBV5-1
J: TRBJ2-5
DNA: TGCGCCAGCAGTTTGGGACTAGCGGGAGTCGGAGAGACCCAGTACTTC
CDR3: CASSLGLAGVGETQYF

size: NA
D: TRBD1
V: TRBV11-2
J: TRBJ1-2
DNA: TGTGCCAGCAGCTTATTAACAGGGACAGCCTACTATGGCTACACCTTC
CDR3: CASSLLTGTAYYGYTF

size: NA
D: NA
V: TRBV6-1
J: TRBJ1-3
DNA: TGTGCCAGCAGTGAAGTCGTGGGAAACACCATATATTTT
CDR3: CASSEVVGNTIYF

size: NA
D: TRBD2
V: TRBV9
J: TRBJ2-3
DNA: TGTGCCAGCAGCGTGGGAGCGGGACCTAGCACAGATACGCAGTATTTT
CDR3: CASSVGAGPSTDTQYF

size: NA
D: NA
V: TRBV2
J: TRBJ2-7
DNA: TGTGCCAGCAGTTACGGTGACAGTTCAATCTACGAGCAGTACTTC
CDR3: CASSYGDSSIYEQYF

size: NA
D: TRBD2
V: TRBV7-3
J: TRBJ2-5
DNA: TGTGCCAGCAGCCCGGAGGGACTAGCGGGAGAGACCCAGTACTTC
CDR3: CASSPEGLAGETQYF

size: few
D: NA
V: TRBV4-1
J: TRBJ2-7
DNA: TGCGCCAGCAGCCACCGCAGTACAGGGCCCCGGGACGCCTACGAGCAGTACTTC
CDR3: CASSHRSTGPRDAYEQYF

size: once
D: NA
V: TRBV6-5
J: TRBJ1-1
DNA: TGTGCCAGCACCAAAGACATGAACACTGAAGCTTTCTTT
CDR3: CASTKDMNTEAFF